This T cell receptor (beta chain) comes out of a study of tumor-infiltrating lymphocytes in primary liver carcinoma. As for the study in general: Ranging in age from 30 to 69 years, the patients were men and women.

Synthesis of TCR beta cDNA was carried out from 500 ng total RNA with a constant-region primer. Three rounds of nested multiplex PCR with slightly modified ARM-PCR produced TCR beta libraries. TCRdb redid the calling of the multiplex PCR reads with MiXCR, one entry per CDR3 protein. The repertoire holds around 330,000 distinct CDR3 sequences, nearly 60% seen once, with over 15% in the top ten. Notes on this clonotype: The antigen is not known.

Both blood RNA, taken from unsorted whole blood, and germline DNA were extracted. Study-level findings and limits: In tumor-adjacent and tumor-blood pairs, overlap was lower than in tumor region pairs.

This sequence originates from a woman in her twenties or thirties with primary liver carcinoma and hepatitis B virus infection. The sequencing sample was made of peripheral blood.

Here the CDR3 DNA reads TGTGCCAGCTCTTCCCTACTAGCGACAGATACGCAGTATTTT. It translates to CASSSLLATDTQYF. V gene TRBV28 combines with J gene TRBJ2-3, with 7 bases that match TRBD2. Per germline, CDR1 MDHEN and CDR2 SYDVKM. The CDR3 spans 14 residues. The V segment lost 8 bases and the J segment 3 bases; nucleotides outside the gene matches: 8.